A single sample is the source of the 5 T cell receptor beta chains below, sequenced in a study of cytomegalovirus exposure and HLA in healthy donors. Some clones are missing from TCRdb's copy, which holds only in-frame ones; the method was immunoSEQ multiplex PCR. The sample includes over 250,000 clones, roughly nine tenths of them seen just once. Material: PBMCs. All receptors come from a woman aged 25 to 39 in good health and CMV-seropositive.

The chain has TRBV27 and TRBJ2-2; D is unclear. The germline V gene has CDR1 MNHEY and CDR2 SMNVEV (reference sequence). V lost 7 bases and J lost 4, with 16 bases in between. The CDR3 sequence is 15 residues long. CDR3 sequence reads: CASTLGRVPTGELFF. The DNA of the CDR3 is TGTGCCAGCACCTTAGGACGGGTGCCCACCGGGGAGCTGTTTTTT.

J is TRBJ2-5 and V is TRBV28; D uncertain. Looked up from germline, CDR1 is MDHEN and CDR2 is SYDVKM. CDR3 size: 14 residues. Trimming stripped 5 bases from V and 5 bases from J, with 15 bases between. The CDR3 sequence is CASSPEWVWETQYF. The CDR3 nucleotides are TGTGCCAGCAGTCCGGAGTGGGTTTGGGAGACCCAGTACTTC.

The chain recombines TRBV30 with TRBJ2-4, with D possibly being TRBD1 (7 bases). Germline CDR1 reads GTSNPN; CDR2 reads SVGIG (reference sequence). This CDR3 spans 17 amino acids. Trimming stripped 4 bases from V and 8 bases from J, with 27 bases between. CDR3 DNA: TGTGCCTGGACCATGTACAGAGGAGGGGGCTCCTCCGACATTCAGTACTTC. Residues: CAWTMYRGGGSSDIQYF.

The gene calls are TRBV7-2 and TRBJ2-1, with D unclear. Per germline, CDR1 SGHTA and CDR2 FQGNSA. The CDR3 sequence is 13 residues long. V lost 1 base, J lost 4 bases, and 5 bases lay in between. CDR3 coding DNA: TGTGCCAGCAGCTTAGAAAAATACAATGAGCAGTTCTTC. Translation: CASSLEKYNEQFF.

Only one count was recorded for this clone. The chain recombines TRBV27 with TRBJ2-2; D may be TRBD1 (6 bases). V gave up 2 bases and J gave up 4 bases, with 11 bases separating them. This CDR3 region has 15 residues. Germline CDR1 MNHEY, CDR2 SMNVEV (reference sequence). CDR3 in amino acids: CASSLTGSGTGELFF. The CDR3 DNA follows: TGTGCCAGCAGTTTAACAGGGTCGGGCACCGGGGAGCTGTTTTTT.